Following are 5 T cell receptor beta chains from one sample sequenced in a study of blood T cell repertoires in COVID-19. Repertoires were generated with immunoSEQ multiplex PCR, while TCRdb's copy carries only in-frame clones and drops some. The sample lists about 120,000 clones; over 70% were seen once. The sequenced sample consisted of peripheral blood. The receptor source for this set is a man aged 50-59 years with acute or convalescent COVID-19.

The rearrangement uses TRBV10-1 and TRBJ1-3; D gene ambiguous. The CDR3 has 13 amino acids. Germline V gene sequence: CDR1 WNHNN, CDR2 SYGVQD (reference sequence). Deletions cut 5 bases from V and 0 bases from J, with 5 bases between. CDR3 sequence reads: CASSLVSGNTIYF. For the CDR3, the DNA is TGCGCCAGCAGTTTAGTCTCTGGAAACACCATATATTTT.

This sequence joins TRBV28 and TRBJ2-7; weak D call: TRBD2 (6 bases). The germline CDR1 and CDR2 sequences are MDHEN and SYDVKM. V was shortened by 10 bases and J by 2 bases, with 12 bases between the two germline ends. This CDR3 spans 12 amino acids. CDR3 sequence: CATAWEAYEQYF. CDR3 sequence (DNA): TGTGCCACCGCGTGGGAGGCCTACGAGCAGTACTTC. Full variable domain (rest looked up from reference TRBV28 and TRBJ2-7): DVKVTQSSRYLVKRTGEKVFLECVQDMDHENMFWYRQDPGLGLRLIYFSYDVKMKEKGDIPEGYSVSREKKERFSLILESASTNQTSMYLCATAWEAYEQYFGPGTRLTVT.

This clone was detected only a few times. The V and J genes are TRBV19 and TRBJ1-2, with D possibly TRBD1 on 6 matching bases. Germline V CDR1 and CDR2: LNHDA, SQIVND (reference sequence). The CDR3 loop spans 18 amino acids. Between the trimmed V and J ends, which lost 5 bases and 1 base, there was a span of 23 bases. The CDR3 nucleotides are TGTGCCAGTAGTTTATTGCTGGTTCTGGGGGCAATTAACTATGGCTACACCTTC. It specifies CASSLLLVLGAINYGYTF.

This clone occurred once. The chain carries TRBV3-1 (or the pseudogene TRBV3-2) and TRBJ2-7; 7 bases line up with TRBD1. Germline trimming cut 4 bases from V and 1 base from J; bases unmatched to any gene: 13. Per the germline V gene, CDR1 is LGHDT and CDR2 is YNNKEL (reference sequence). The CDR3 has 17 residues. As DNA, the CDR3 is TGTGCCAGCAGCCCAAGCCAATACGGGACAGATTCCTACGAGCAGTACTTC. It specifies CASSPSQYGTDSYEQYF.

The chain links TRBV28 to TRBJ2-7; 11 bases align to TRBD1. V was pared by 6 bases and J by 3 bases, with 7 bases of the junction left unmatched. This CDR3 is 15 amino acids long. Germline V gene data show CDR1 as MDHEN and CDR2 as SYDVKM. CDR3 amino acids: CASSRTGTGGYEQYF. DNA for the CDR3: TGTGCCAGCAGCCGTACCGGGACAGGGGGCTACGAGCAGTACTTC.